The present T cell receptor beta chain was sequenced within a study of shared clonotypes between healthy human individuals (dated by TCRdb to about 2020). Regarding the complete study: The cohort comprised a couple of women and a few men aged 18 to 49 years. To increase sequencing depth and limit assay-specific biases, TCR repertoire library preparation and sequencing were carried out by different laboratories using diverse techniques. For each donor, CD4 naive and CD4 memory were each run on three plates, CD8 naive on two plates, and CD8 memory on one plate. Between about 0.85 and 8.9 billion PBMCs per donor were obtained by leukapheresis. Blood TCR repertoires of 5 or 6 healthy adults were deeply sequenced to estimate repertoire size and the extent of clonotype sharing between individuals. The paper as a whole reports these results and caveats: Even with the large sequencing depth, rarefaction of the sorted-subset datasets indicated that sequencing was incomplete. Estimated clonotype richness was generally larger for naive than for memory subsets. Clonotypes shared by all four sorted-subset donors showed higher generation probabilities than non-shared clonotypes. The genetic and exposure-history diversity represented was limited by the small number of donors. Sampling was restricted to blood, and TCR repertoires in tissues likely differ from the TCR repertoires found in blood. About 5% of naive CD4, 3.5% of naive CD8, about 2.4% of memory CD4, and more than 0.35% of memory CD8 clonotypes were shared across several donors. Pairwise subsampling led to the expectation that sequencing depth would affect the degree of clonotype sharing among donors.

Note on this clone: The clone's antigen remains unknown. No per-base quality is available; no much larger clone lies one base away.

Healthy HIV-negative adults with no recently reported acute infections or vaccinations were included as donors. Only Caucasian adults living in Nashville, Tennessee, USA were represented among the donors. CD4+ T cells were enriched by magnetic negative selection; naive cells were then positively selected on CD45RA, and the negative fraction formed the memory subset. After blood collection by leukapheresis, PBMCs were isolated using Ficoll-Histopaque density gradient centrifugation and then cryopreserved in the vapor phase of liquid nitrogen. Purity and quantity of every magnetically sorted T cell population were checked by analytical flow cytometry. Genomic DNA was isolated from every sorted fraction and measured by UV absorbance on a Nanodrop 2000c. TCR CDR3 regions were amplified from genomic DNA by multiplex PCR using the deep immunoSEQ assay. Extracted genomic DNA from each cell subset was distributed evenly across all wells of several immunoSEQ 96-well plates, and each plate was treated as a replicate. For sorted subsets, each replicate PCR was loaded with 150 to 250 ng genomic DNA, equivalent to 25,000 to 35,000 T cell genomes. Purified libraries were quantified with a Qubit 3.0 fluorometer, sized on a Bioanalyzer 2100, and re-quantified with the KAPA Library Quantification kit. A separate single-read 150-cycle Illumina NextSeq 550 flow cell was used to sequence each immunoSEQ 96-well plate. Regarding the original processing steps: Because the immunoSEQ output held only junctional sequences and lacked quality scores, the filtering could not match the filtering applied to full-length reads. To assign V/J genes and CDR3, sequences were annotated against IMGT germline references using PyIR, a Python wrapper for IgBLAST v1.9. Reads were filtered out if the reads had weak V/J assignments (E-value above 1e-6), no CDR3, stop codons, out-of-frame junctions, or ambiguous translated residues. A V3J clonotype was defined by an identical inferred V gene, J gene, and CDR3 amino acid sequence. To compute the percentage overlap between repertoires, the number of shared unique clonotypes was divided by the size of the smaller repertoire. Three approaches were used to assess repertoire richness: RTK rarefaction, the Chao1 estimator, and Recon v2.1 estimates of unobserved clonotypes. For all TCRbeta clonotypes obtained by the gDNA method from four donors, generation probabilities were computed with OLGA. As stored in TCRdb, this immuneACCESS dataset retains in-frame rearrangements with V and J assigned. A fraction of the clones does not appear; measured against another copy, unresolved V genes explain less than half of the discrepancy, and the remainder lacks a known reason. V, J and clone size derive from that table, while D and trimming were established from the DNA sequence. The sample table records 640,000 or so clones; roughly 70% of these occur just once. The top ten clones comprise about 1.8% of the sample.

CDR1 SGHAT and CDR2 FQNNGV are derived from the germline V gene. The junction shows trimming of 4 bases on V and 5 bases on J, plus 17 bases between the germline ends. Its CDR3 holds 15 amino acids, cysteine through phenylalanine. The entry retains the CDR3 DNA only, 45 bases that are in frame from base 1. The V gene is TRBV11-2 and the J gene is TRBJ2-5; the D segment might be TRBD1 or TRBD2, since each matches 5 bases. The receptor was isolated from a woman aged 30 to 39 in good health. The specimen sequenced was memory CD4+ T cells sorted from blood. The cell subset or site tag for this specimen amounts to: CD45RA-negative fraction. CDR3 sequence: CASSYTSGPPETQYF. The DNA sequence is TGTGCCAGCAGCTACACCTCGGGACCTCCGGAGACCCAGTACTTC.